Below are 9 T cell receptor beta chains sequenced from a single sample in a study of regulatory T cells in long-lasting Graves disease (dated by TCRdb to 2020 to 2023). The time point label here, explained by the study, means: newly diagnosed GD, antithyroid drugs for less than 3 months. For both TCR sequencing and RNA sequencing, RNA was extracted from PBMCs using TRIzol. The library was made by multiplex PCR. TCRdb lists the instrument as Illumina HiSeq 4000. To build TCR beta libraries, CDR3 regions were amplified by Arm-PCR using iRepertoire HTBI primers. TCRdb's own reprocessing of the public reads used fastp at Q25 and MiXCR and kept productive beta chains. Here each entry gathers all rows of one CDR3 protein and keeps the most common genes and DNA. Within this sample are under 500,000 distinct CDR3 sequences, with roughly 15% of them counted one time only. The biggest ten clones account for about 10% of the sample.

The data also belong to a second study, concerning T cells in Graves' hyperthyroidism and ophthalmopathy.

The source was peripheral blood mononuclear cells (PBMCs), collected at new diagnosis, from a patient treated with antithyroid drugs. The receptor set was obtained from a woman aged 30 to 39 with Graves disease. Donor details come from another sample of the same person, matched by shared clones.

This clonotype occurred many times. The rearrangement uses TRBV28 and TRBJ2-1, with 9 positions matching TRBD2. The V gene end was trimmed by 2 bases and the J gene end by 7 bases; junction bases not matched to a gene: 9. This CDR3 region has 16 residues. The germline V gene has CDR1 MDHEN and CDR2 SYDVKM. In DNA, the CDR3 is TGTGCCAGCAGTTTAGCGACTAGCGGAGCCGAGAATGAGCAGTTCTTC. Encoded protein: CASSLATSGAENEQFF.

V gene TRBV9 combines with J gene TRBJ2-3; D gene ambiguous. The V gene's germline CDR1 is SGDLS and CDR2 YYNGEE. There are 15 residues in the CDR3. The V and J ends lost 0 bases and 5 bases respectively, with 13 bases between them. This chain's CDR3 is CASSVELDFQDTQYF. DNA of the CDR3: TGTGCCAGCAGCGTAGAATTAGACTTCCAAGATACGCAGTATTTT.

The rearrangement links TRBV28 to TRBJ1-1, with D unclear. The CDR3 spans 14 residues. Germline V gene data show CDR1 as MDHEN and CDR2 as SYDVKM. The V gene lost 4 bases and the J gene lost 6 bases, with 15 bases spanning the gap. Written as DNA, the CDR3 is TGTGCCAGCAGTTCACTGACTGAAAAGGCTGAAGCTTTCTTT. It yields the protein CASSSLTEKAEAFF. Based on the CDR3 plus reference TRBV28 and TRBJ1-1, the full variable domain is DVKVTQSSRYLVKRTGEKVFLECVQDMDHENMFWYRQDPGLGLRLIYFSYDVKMKEKGDIPEGYSVSREKKERFSLILESASTNQTSMYLCASSSLTEKAEAFFGQGTRLTVV.

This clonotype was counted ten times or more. The CDR3 region is CASSRTGPTYEQYF. CDR3 DNA sequence: TGTGCCAGCAGCCGAACAGGTCCGACCTACGAGCAGTACTTC. The rearrangement links TRBV28 to TRBJ2-7, with TRBD1 as a possible D gene (5 bases). CDR1 is MDHEN, CDR2 SYDVKM, per germline. V was pared by 6 bases and J by 2 bases, with 14 bases between. CDR3 size: 14 residues.

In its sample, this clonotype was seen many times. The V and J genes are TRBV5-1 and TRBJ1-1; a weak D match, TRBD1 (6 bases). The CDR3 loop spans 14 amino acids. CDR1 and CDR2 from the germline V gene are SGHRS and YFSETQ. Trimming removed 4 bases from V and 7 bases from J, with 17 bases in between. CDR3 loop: CASSLRGPMIEAFF. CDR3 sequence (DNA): TGCGCCAGCAGCCTACGGGGGCCCATGATTGAAGCTTTCTTT.

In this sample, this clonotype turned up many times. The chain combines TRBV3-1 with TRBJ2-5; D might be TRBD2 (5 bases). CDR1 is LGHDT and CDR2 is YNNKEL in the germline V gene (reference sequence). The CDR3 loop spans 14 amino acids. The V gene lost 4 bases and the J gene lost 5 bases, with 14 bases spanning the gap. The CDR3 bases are TGTGCCAGCAGCCCCCTGGAGGCCGGGGAGACCCAGTACTTC. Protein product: CASSPLEAGETQYF.

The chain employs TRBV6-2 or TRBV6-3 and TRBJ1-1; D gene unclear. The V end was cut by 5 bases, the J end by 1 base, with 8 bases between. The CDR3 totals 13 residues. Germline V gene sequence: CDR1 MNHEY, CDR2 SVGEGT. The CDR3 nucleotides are TGTGCCAGCAGTGAAATGGAGAACACTGAAGCTTTCTTT. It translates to CASSEMENTEAFF.

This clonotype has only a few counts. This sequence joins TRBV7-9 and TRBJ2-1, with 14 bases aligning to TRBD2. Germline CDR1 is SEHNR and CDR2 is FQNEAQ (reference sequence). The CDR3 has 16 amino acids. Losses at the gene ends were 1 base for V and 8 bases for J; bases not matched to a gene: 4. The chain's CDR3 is CASSLGRLAGGYEQFF. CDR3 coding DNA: TGTGCCAGCAGCTTAGGGAGACTAGCGGGAGGGTATGAGCAGTTCTTC.

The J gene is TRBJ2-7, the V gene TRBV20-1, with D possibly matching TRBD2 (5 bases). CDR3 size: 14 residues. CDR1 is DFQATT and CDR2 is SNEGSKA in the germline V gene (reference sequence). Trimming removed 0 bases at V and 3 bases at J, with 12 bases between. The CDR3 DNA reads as TGCAGTGCTAGAGAAGAGGAGGAGATCTACGAGCAGTACTTC. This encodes CSAREEEEIYEQYF.